The table lists the clone carrying this TCR beta chain with many counts. The data stem from a study of patients and donors after allogeneic stem cell transplantation. The V gene end was trimmed by 4 bases and the J gene end by 4 bases; junction bases not matched to a gene: 6. Germline-derived CDR1 and CDR2 are MGHRA and YSYEKL. The length of the CDR3 is 15 residues. MiXCR, run by TCRdb on the RT-PCR reads, gives a single entry per CDR3 protein. The sample consists of about a million distinct CDR3 sequences, approximately 19% of them appearing once. The specimen sequenced was blood, either unsorted or a sorted T cell fraction (not recorded which). The genes are TRBV4-1 and TRBJ2-2; 7 nucleotides align to TRBD2. The source of this sequence is a human donor who was either an allogeneic HSCT recipient or a stem cell or donor lymphocyte infusion donor (not recorded which). It is not recorded whose cells these are; they may come from a transplant donor. CDR3 sequence: CASSLGPSGTGELFF. The CDR3 DNA reads as TGCGCCAGCAGCCTTGGGCCTAGCGGCACCGGGGAGCTGTTTTTT.